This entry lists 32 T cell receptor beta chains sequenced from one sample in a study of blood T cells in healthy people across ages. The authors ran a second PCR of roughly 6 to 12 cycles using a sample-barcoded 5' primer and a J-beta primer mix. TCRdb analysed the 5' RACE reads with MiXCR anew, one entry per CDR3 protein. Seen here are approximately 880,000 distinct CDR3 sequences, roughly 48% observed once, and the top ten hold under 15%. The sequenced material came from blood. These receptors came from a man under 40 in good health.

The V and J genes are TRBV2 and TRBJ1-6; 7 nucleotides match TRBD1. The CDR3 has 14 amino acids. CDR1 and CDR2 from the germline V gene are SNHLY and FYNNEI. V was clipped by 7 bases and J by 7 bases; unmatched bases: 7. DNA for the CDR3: TGTGCCAGCAATCTTGACAGGGTAAATTCACCCCTCCACTTT. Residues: CASNLDRVNSPLHF.

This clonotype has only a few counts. Written as DNA, the CDR3 is TGTGCCAGCAGCTGGTGGGGGGCTAGCAATGAGCAGTTCTTC. Its protein product is CASSWWGASNEQFF. This chain connects TRBV5-8 to TRBJ2-1; TRBD1 or TRBD2 may be the D gene (6 bases each). Germline assignment: CDR1 SGHTS and CDR2 YDEGEE. V lost 3 bases to trimming and J lost 6 bases, with 13 bases between them. This CDR3 comprises 14 residues.

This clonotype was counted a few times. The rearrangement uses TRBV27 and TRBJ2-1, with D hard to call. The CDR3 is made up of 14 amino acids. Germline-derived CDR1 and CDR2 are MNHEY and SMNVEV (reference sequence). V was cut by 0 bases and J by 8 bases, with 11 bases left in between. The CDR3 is CASSLSVATDEQFF. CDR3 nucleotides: TGTGCCAGCAGTTTATCAGTGGCCACAGATGAGCAGTTCTTC.

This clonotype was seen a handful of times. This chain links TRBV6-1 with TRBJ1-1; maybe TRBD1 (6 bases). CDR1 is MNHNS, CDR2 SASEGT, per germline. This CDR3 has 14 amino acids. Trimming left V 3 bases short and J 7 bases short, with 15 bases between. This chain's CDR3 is CASSDPQGTIEAFF. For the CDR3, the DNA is TGTGCCAGCAGTGACCCCCAGGGGACAATTGAAGCTTTCTTT.

The CDR3 protein is CASSLRRQPQHF. CDR3 in DNA: TGTGCCAGCAGTTTAAGGCGTCAGCCCCAGCATTTT. The genes are TRBV27 and TRBJ1-5; no clear D gene. This CDR3 has 12 amino acids. CDR1 and CDR2 from the germline V gene are MNHEY and SMNVEV (reference sequence). V gave up 2 bases and J gave up 6 bases, with 5 bases separating them.

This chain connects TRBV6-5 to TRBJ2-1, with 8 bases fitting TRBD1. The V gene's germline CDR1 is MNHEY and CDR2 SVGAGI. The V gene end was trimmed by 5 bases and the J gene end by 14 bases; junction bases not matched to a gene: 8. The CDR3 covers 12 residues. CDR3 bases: TGTGCCAGCAGTCCCTCAGGGGGCTTGAAGTTCTTC. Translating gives CASSPSGGLKFF.

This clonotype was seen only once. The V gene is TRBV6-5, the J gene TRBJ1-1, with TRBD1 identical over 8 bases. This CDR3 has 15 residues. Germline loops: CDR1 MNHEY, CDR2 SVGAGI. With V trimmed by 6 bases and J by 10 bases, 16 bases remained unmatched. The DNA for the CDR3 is TGTGCCAGCAGCCTTACGCAGGGGGCGCGACCGGGAGCTTTCTTT. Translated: CASSLTQGARPGAFF.

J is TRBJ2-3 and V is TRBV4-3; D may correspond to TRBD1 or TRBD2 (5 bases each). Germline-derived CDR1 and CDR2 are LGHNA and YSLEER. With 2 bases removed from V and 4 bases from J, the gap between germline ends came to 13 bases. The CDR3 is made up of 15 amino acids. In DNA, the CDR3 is TGCGCCAGCAGCCAAAGGCTTAGAGGGGCAGATACGCAGTATTTT. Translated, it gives CASSQRLRGADTQYF.

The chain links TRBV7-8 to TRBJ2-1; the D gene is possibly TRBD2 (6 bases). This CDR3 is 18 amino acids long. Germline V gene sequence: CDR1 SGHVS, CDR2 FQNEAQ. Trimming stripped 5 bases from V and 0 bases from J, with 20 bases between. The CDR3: CASSASTDGRSSYNEQFF. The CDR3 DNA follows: TGTGCCAGCAGCGCTAGCACGGACGGGAGATCCTCCTACAATGAGCAGTTCTTC.

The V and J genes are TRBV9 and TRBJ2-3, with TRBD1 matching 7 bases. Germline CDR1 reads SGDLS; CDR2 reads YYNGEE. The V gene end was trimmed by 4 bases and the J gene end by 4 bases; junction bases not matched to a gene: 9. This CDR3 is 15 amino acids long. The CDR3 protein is CASSNREGAPDTQYF. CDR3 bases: TGTGCCAGCAGCAACAGAGAGGGGGCTCCAGATACGCAGTATTTT.

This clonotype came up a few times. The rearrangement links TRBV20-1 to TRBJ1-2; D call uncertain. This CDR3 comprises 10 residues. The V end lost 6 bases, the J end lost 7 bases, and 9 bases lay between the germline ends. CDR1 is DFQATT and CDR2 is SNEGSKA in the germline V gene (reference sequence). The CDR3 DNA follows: TGCAGTGCCCCGGGGTTTGGCTACACCTTC. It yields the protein CSAPGFGYTF.

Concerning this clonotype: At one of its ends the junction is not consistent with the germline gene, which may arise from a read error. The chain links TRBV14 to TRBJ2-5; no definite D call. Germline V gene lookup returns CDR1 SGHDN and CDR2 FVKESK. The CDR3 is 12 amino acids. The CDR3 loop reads CACSLRVNEQYF. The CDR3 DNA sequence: TGTGCCTGCAGCCTCCGGGTCAATGAGCAGTACTTC.

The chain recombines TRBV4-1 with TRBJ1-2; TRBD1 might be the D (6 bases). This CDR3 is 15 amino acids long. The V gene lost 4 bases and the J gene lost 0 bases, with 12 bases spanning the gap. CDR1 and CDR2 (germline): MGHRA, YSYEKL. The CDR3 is CASSPGGGPNYGYTF. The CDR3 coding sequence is TGCGCCAGCAGCCCCGGAGGGGGGCCTAACTATGGCTACACCTTC.

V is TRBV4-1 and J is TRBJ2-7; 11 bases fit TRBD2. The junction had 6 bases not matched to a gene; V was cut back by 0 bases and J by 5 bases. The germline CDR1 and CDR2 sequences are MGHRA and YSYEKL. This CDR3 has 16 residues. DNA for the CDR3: TGCGCCAGCAGCCAAGAATCGCTAGCGGGAGGCAACGAGCAGTACTTC. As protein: CASSQESLAGGNEQYF.

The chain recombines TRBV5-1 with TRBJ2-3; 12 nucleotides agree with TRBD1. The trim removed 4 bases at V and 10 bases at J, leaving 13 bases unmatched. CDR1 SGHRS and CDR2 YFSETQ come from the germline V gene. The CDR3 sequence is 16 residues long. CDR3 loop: CASSRAGTGGDVAQYF. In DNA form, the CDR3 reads TGCGCCAGCAGCCGAGCCGGGACAGGGGGCGATGTCGCGCAGTATTTT.

CDR3 bases: TGCAGTGCTAGGACCCTGACAGGGGAGAATCAGCCCCAGCATTTT. This encodes CSARTLTGENQPQHF. V and J are TRBV20-1 and TRBJ1-5; 8 bases agree with TRBD1. Germline assignment: CDR1 DFQATT and CDR2 SNEGSKA (reference sequence). V lost 3 bases, J lost 4 bases, and 8 bases stayed unmatched. The CDR3 length is 15 residues.

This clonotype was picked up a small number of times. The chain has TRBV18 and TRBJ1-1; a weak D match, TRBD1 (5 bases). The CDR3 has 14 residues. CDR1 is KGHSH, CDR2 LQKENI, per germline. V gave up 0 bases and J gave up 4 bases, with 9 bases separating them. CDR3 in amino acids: CASSPPGTPTEAFF. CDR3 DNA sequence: TGTGCCAGCTCACCACCTGGGACTCCCACTGAAGCTTTCTTT.

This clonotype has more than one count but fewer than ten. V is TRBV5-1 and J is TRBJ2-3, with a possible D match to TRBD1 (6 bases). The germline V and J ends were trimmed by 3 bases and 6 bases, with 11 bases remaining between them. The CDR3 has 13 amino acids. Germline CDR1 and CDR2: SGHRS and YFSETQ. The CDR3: CASSSRQADTQYF. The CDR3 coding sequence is TGCGCCAGCAGCTCACGACAGGCGGATACGCAGTATTTT.

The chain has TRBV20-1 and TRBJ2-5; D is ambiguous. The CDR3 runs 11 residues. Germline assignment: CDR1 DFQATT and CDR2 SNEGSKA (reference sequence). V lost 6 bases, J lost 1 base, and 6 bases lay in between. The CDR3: CSAPFQETQYF. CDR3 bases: TGCAGTGCCCCGTTCCAAGAGACCCAGTACTTC.

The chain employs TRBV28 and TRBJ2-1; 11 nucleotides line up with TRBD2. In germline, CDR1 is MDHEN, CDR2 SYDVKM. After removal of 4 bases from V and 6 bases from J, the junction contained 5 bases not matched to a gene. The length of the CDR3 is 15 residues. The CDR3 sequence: CASSSAGTSGNEQFF. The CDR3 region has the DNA TGTGCCAGCAGTTCTGCCGGGACTAGCGGCAATGAGCAGTTCTTC.

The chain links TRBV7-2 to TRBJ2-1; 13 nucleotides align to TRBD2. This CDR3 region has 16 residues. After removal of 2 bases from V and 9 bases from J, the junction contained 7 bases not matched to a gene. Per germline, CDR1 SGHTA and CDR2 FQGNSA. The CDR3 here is CASSLKTSGGATEQFF. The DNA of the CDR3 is TGTGCCAGCAGCTTAAAAACTAGCGGGGGGGCGACTGAGCAGTTCTTC.

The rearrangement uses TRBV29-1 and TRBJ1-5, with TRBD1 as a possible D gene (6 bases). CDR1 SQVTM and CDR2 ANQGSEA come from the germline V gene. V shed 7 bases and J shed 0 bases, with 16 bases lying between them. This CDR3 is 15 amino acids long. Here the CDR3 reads CSGATGDYSNQPQHF. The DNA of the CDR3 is TGCAGCGGAGCGACAGGCGACTATAGCAATCAGCCCCAGCATTTT.

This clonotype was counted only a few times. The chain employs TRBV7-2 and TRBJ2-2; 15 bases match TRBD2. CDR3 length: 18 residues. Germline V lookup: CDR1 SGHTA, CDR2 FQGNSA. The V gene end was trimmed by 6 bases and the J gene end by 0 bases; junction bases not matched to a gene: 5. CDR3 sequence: CASRQGTSGGTNTGELFF. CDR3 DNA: TGTGCCAGCAGACAAGGGACTAGCGGGGGGACGAACACCGGGGAGCTGTTTTTT.

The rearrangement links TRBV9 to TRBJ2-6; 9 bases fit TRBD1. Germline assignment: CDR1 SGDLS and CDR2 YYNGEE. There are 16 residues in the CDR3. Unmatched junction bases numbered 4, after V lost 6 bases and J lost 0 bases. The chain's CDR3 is CASTPGQGSGANVLTF. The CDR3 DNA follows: TGTGCCAGCACACCGGGACAGGGCTCTGGGGCCAACGTCCTGACTTTC. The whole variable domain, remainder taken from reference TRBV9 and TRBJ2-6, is DSGVTQTPKHLITATGQRVTLRCSPRSGDLSVYWYQQSLDQGLQFLIQYYNGEERAKGNILERFSAQQFPDLHSELNLSSLELGDSALYFCASTPGQGSGANVLTFGAGSRLTVL.

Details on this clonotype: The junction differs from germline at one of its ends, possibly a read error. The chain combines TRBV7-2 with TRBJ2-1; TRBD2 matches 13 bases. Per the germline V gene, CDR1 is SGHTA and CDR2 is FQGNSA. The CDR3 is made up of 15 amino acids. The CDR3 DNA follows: TGTGCCAGCAGCGTAGCGGGACTAGCGGGAAATGAGCAGTTCTTC. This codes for CASSVAGLAGNEQFF.

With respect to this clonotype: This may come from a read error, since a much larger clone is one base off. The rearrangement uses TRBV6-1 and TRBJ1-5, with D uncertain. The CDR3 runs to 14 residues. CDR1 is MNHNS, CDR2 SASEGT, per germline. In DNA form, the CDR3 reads TGTGCCAGCAGACCGGACGGTAGCAATCAGCCCCAGCCTTTT. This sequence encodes CASRPDGSNQPQPF.

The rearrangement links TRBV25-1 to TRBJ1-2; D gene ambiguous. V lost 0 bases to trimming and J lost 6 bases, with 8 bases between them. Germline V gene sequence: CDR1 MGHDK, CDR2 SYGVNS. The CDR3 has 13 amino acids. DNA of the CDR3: TGTGCCAGCAGTGAATATCCCGGCCATGGCTACACCTTC. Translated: CASSEYPGHGYTF.

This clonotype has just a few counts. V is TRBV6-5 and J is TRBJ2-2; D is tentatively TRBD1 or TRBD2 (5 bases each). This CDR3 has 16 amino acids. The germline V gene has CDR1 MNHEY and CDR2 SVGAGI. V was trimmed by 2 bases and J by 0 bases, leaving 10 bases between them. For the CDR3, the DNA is TGTGCCAGCAGTTACGGGACGCTCACGAACACCGGGGAGCTGTTTTTT. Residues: CASSYGTLTNTGELFF.

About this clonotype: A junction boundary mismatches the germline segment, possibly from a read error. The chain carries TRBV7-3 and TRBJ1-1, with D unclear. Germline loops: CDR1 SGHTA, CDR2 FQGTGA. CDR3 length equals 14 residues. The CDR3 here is CASSSGVSNTEAFF. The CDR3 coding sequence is TGTGCTAGCAGCTCCGGGGTTTCGAACACTGAAGCTTTCTTT.

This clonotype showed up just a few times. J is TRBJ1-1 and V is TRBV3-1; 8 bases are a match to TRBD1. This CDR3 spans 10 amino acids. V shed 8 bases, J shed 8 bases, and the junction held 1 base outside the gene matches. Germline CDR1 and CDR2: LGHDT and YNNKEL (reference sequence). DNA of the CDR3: TGTGCCAGCGGGGACAGGGAAGCTTTCTTT. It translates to CASGDREAFF.

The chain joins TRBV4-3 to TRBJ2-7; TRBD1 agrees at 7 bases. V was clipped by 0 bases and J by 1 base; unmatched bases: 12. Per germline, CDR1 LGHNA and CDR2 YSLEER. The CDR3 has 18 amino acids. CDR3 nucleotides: TGCGCCAGCAGCCAAGATCGCGATTTCGCAGGGGGTTCCTACGAGCAGTACTTC. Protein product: CASSQDRDFAGGSYEQYF.

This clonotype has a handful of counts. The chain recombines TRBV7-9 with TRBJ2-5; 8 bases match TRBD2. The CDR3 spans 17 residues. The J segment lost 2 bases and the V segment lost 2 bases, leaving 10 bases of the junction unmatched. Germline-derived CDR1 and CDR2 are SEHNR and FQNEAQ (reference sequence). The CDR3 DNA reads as TGTGCCAGCAGCTTACGGGCGGGGGGCGCCAATCAAGAGACCCAGTACTTC. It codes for CASSLRAGGANQETQYF.